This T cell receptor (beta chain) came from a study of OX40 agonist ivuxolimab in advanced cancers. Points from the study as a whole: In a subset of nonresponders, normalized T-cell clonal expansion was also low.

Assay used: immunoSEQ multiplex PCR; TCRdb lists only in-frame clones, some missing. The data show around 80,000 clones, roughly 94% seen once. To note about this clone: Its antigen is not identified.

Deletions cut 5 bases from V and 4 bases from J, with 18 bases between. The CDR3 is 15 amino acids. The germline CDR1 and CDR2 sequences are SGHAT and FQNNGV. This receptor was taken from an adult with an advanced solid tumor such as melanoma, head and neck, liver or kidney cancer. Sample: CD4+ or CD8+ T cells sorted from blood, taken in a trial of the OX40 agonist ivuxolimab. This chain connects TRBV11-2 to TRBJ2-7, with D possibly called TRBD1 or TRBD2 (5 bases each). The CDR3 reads CASSLIPGRGYEQYF. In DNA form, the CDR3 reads TGTGCCAGCAGCCTTATCCCAGGGAGAGGATACGAGCAGTACTTC.